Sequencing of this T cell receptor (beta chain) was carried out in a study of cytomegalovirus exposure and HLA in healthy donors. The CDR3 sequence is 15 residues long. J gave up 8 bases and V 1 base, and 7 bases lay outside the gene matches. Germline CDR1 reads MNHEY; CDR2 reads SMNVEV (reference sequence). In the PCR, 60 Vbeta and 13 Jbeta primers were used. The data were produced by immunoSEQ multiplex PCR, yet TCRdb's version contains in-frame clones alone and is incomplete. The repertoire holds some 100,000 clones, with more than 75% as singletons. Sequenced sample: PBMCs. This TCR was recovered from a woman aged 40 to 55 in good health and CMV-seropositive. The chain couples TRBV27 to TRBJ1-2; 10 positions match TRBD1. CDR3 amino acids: CASSLWGGTGEGYTF. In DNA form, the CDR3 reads TGTGCCAGCAGTTTATGGGGAGGGACAGGGGAGGGCTACACCTTC.